This TCR beta chain originates from a study of PD-1 blockade in classical Hodgkin lymphoma. Study results and limitations: When set against healthy donors, newly diagnosed patients were reported to show lower baseline TCR diversity. Initiation of nivolumab under 1 year after ASCT led to exclusion of patients.

TCRdb's copy holds only in-frame clones and misses some; the assay was immunoSEQ multiplex PCR. Of nearly 55,000 clones listed, 81% are singletons. The J segment lost 2 bases and the V segment lost 4 bases, leaving 1 base of the junction unmatched. This CDR3 is 14 amino acids long. CDR1 SGHTA and CDR2 FQGNSA come from the germline V gene. This clone has just one count. Its antigen is unidentified. Relapse was seen in all patients after autologous stem cell transplantation, and brentuximab vedotin exposure was variable. The study recorded best responses of complete response, partial response or progressive disease.

The sequencing used peripheral blood mononuclear cells (PBMCs), collected at baseline. The source of this sequence is a human donor with classical Hodgkin lymphoma. The chain employs TRBV7-2 and TRBJ2-5, with 10 bases that match TRBD2. This CDR3 is CASSSTSGQETQYF. The CDR3 bases are TGTGCCAGCAGCTCGACTAGCGGGCAAGAGACCCAGTACTTC.